What follows are 26 T cell receptor beta chains derived from one specimen sequenced in a study of blood T cells in healthy people across ages. PCR was performed a second time for roughly 7 to 12 cycles using a sample-barcoded 5' primer and a J-beta primer mix. Each CDR3 protein gets one entry after TCRdb re-called the 5' RACE reads with MiXCR. The sample has approximately 1.5 million distinct CDR3 sequences, roughly a third seen once. Sequencing input: blood. These receptors came from a woman under 40 in good health.

This clonotype occurred a few times. The V call is TRBV5-1, the J call TRBJ2-7; TRBD1 is a possible D gene (6 bases). The CDR3 has 15 residues. Germline V gene sequence: CDR1 SGHRS, CDR2 YFSETQ. V was pared by 3 bases and J by 0 bases, with 13 bases between. CDR3 in amino acids: CASSSAGQSSYEQYF. CDR3 coding DNA: TGCGCCAGCAGCTCAGCAGGACAGAGCTCCTACGAGCAGTACTTC.

This sequence joins TRBV20-1 and TRBJ2-7; weak D call: TRBD1 (6 bases). Germline V gene sequence: CDR1 DFQATT, CDR2 SNEGSKA (reference sequence). This CDR3 spans 11 amino acids. The V end was cut by 7 bases, the J end by 2 bases, with 9 bases between. CDR3 sequence: CSGQGTYEQYF. The CDR3 DNA follows: TGCAGTGGGCAGGGGACCTACGAGCAGTACTTC.

This chain links TRBV5-1 with TRBJ2-5; 10 nucleotides align to TRBD2. With V trimmed by 1 base and J by 4 bases, 4 bases remained unmatched. Germline V gene sequence: CDR1 SGHRS, CDR2 YFSETQ. CDR3 length equals 15 residues. The CDR3 loop reads CASSLTSGDRETQYF. CDR3 coding DNA: TGCGCCAGCAGCTTGACTAGCGGGGACCGAGAGACCCAGTACTTC.

This clonotype has a single count. The V gene is TRBV2, the J gene TRBJ2-1, with TRBD2 identical over 12 bases. In germline, CDR1 is SNHLY, CDR2 FYNNEI. The CDR3 consists of 13 residues. J was trimmed by 7 bases and V by 9 bases; bases with no gene match: 4. CDR3 coding DNA: TGTGCCAGTACTAGCGGGGGGATGAATGAGCAGTTCTTC. It encodes CASTSGGMNEQFF.

The gene calls are TRBV7-2 and TRBJ2-3; 12 positions match TRBD2. V was pared by 2 bases and J by 2 bases, with 8 bases of the junction left unmatched. This CDR3 region has 18 residues. Germline V gene sequence: CDR1 SGHTA, CDR2 FQGNSA. CDR3 DNA: TGTGCCAGCAGCTTACGCCTAGCGGGGGGGCGGGTCACAGATACGCAGTATTTT. It codes for CASSLRLAGGRVTDTQYF.

This clonotype was found a few times. The CDR3 nucleotides are TGTGCCAGCAACCCCGGCAGGGTCGGTCAGCCCCAGCATTTT. Its translation is CASNPGRVGQPQHF. The rearrangement joins TRBV12-3 or TRBV12-4 to TRBJ1-5; D might be TRBD1 (5 bases). The CDR3 is 14 residues long. Trimming took off 7 bases at V and 6 bases at J, with 16 bases between the two ends.

This clonotype was counted a few times. The chain has TRBV12-3 or TRBV12-4 and TRBJ2-3, with D hard to call. The CDR3 length is 14 residues. Trimming stripped 4 bases from V and 0 bases from J, with 8 bases between. The CDR3 DNA follows: TGTGCCAGCAGTTGGGCCTCTAGCACAGATACGCAGTATTTT. This gives the protein CASSWASSTDTQYF.

The chain joins TRBV7-8 to TRBJ2-1; a weak D match, TRBD2 (5 bases). V lost 1 base to trimming and J lost 7 bases, with 11 bases between them. Germline-derived CDR1 and CDR2 are SGHVS and FQNEAQ. The CDR3 has 14 amino acids. CDR3 residues: CASSLGGKVNEQFF. The CDR3 region has the DNA TGTGCCAGCAGCTTAGGAGGGAAAGTGAATGAGCAGTTCTTC.

This clonotype was observed once. The V gene is TRBV6-2 or TRBV6-3, the J gene TRBJ1-1; TRBD1 is a possible D gene (5 bases). Trimming removed 7 bases from V and 10 bases from J, with 19 bases in between. Germline CDR1 is MNHEY and CDR2 is SVGEGT. This CDR3 is 13 amino acids long. The CDR3 region has the DNA TGTGCCAGCAAAAGGGGTGGAGGGGTGGCAGCTTTCTTT. Translated, it gives CASKRGGGVAAFF.

This clonotype was found many times. The chain recombines TRBV20-1 with TRBJ2-5; tentatively, D is TRBD2 (6 bases). The CDR3 extends over 15 amino acids. V dropped 6 bases and J dropped 5 bases, with 22 bases sitting between them. Per germline, CDR1 DFQATT and CDR2 SNEGSKA (reference sequence). The CDR3 sequence: CSAYPGLSVIETQYF. The CDR3, as DNA: TGCAGTGCCTATCCGGGACTTTCAGTGATCGAGACCCAGTACTTC.

The rearrangement joins TRBV29-1 to TRBJ1-2; the D gene is possibly TRBD1 (5 bases). Trimming shortened V by 0 bases and J by 2 bases, and 10 bases separated the two germline ends. The V gene's germline CDR1 is SQVTM and CDR2 ANQGSEA. This CDR3 spans 14 amino acids. The CDR3 DNA reads as TGCAGCGTTGAAGAGGGACTGCTAAACTATGGCTACACCTTC. It yields the protein CSVEEGLLNYGYTF.

Note on this clonotype: One base away lies a much larger clone, so this may be a sequencing read error. The CDR3 region has the DNA TGTGCCAGCACTCTCGCAGGGTGGACTGAAGCTTTCTTT. It translates to CASTLAGWTEAFF. This chain uses TRBV6-2 or TRBV6-3 with TRBJ1-1; TRBD1 might be the D (5 bases). V lost 7 bases to trimming and J lost 5 bases, with 14 bases between them. CDR3 size: 13 residues. The germline V gene has CDR1 MNHEY and CDR2 SVGEGT.

With regard to this clonotype: An end of the junction does not agree with germline; a read error may underlie this. This chain connects TRBV20-1 to TRBJ2-1; possible D gene TRBD2, 6 bases. The closer fit of TRBJ2-7 to the DNA end suggests the J call may be wrong. CDR1 and CDR2 (germline): DFQATT, SNEGSKA (reference sequence). The CDR3 has 14 residues. The CDR3 sequence: CSTSRTSLYNEQYF. As DNA, the CDR3 is TGCAGTACTAGTAGAACTAGCCTATACAATGAGCAGTACTTC.

This sequence joins TRBV7-9 and TRBJ2-7, with 7 bases aligning to TRBD1. The germline gives CDR1 SEHNR, CDR2 FQNEAQ (reference sequence). This CDR3 contains 17 residues. V lost 1 base to trimming and J lost 5 bases; unmatched junction nucleotides: 14. CDR3 sequence reads: CASSLVRGGVDVHEQYF. Written as DNA, the CDR3 is TGTGCCAGCAGCTTAGTCCGAGGGGGCGTAGACGTACACGAGCAGTACTTC.

This clonotype was seen a few times. The CDR3 coding sequence is TGTGCCAGCAGTGATCCCGGGACTCCGAACTACGAGCAGTACTTC. This codes for CASSDPGTPNYEQYF. The V call is TRBV6-5, the J call TRBJ2-7, with D possibly matching TRBD2 (6 bases). V was cut by 5 bases and J by 3 bases, with 17 bases left in between. This CDR3 region has 15 residues. Germline CDR1 is MNHEY and CDR2 is SVGAGI.

V gene TRBV5-5 combines with J gene TRBJ1-1; 7 bases fit TRBD1. Trimming removed 3 bases from V and 11 bases from J; junction bases left unmatched: 7. Germline V gene sequence: CDR1 SGHKS, CDR2 YYEKEE (reference sequence). The CDR3 consists of 12 residues. The CDR3 DNA reads as TGTGCCAGCAGCTCAGACAGGGTTGAGGCTTTCTTT. It encodes CASSSDRVEAFF.

About this clonotype itself: At one end the junction does not follow the germline gene, possibly because of a read error. The rearrangement joins TRBV10-3 to TRBJ1-5, with D unresolved. Germline lookup yields CDR1 ENHRY and CDR2 SYGVKD. The CDR3 runs to 15 residues. CDR3 in amino acids: CTISESGGYNQPQHF. CDR3 in DNA: TGTACCATCAGTGAGTCTGGAGGGTACAATCAGCCCCAGCATTTT.

The DNA for the CDR3 is TGTGCCAGCAGCAGGACTAGCGGGATTTTCACAGATACGCAGTATTTT. Its translation: CASSRTSGIFTDTQYF. The chain links TRBV21-1 to TRBJ2-3; the D call in the table, TRBD2, was not verified against the DNA. TRBV21-1 is described as a pseudogene. The CDR3 runs 16 residues.

This chain connects TRBV20-1 to TRBJ2-5; 9 bases line up with TRBD2. TRBJ2-4 explains the end of the DNA better; the J call may be wrong. CDR3 length equals 14 residues. From germline, CDR1 is DFQATT and CDR2 SNEGSKA (reference sequence). CDR3 coding DNA: TGCAGTGCTATGGAACCCGGGACTAGCTACATTCAGTACTTC. It yields the protein CSAMEPGTSYIQYF.

This clonotype was counted between two and nine times. The rearrangement links TRBV20-1 to TRBJ1-2; 10 bases match TRBD1. J was trimmed by 8 bases and V by 5 bases; bases with no gene match: 5. The CDR3 covers 12 residues. In germline, CDR1 is DFQATT, CDR2 SNEGSKA (reference sequence). The CDR3 nucleotides are TGCAGTGCTGTTGGGACAGGGGACGGCTACACCTTC. This sequence encodes CSAVGTGDGYTF.

This clonotype has a single count. This may be a read error: a much more frequent sequence differs by one nucleotide. This chain uses TRBV20-1 with TRBJ2-1; a possible D gene is TRBD1 (6 bases). Judging by the DNA end, TRBJ2-7 fits better; the J call may be wrong. The CDR3 spans 11 residues. Germline V gives CDR1 DFQATT, CDR2 SNEGSKA (reference sequence). The CDR3 coding sequence is TGCAGTGCAAGTCACAGGGATGAGCAGTACTTC. Its translation is CSASHRDEQYF.

This clonotype was picked up a small number of times. This chain links TRBV11-2 with TRBJ2-7; the match to TRBD2 covers 9 bases. There are 15 residues in the CDR3. Germline CDR1 is SGHAT and CDR2 is FQNNGV. V shed 1 base and J 2 bases; nucleotides not matched to a gene: 3. The CDR3: CASSLVAGDPYEQYF. CDR3 DNA sequence: TGTGCCAGCAGCTTAGTAGCGGGAGACCCCTACGAGCAGTACTTC. Full variable domain (rest looked up from reference TRBV11-2 and TRBJ2-7): EAGVAQSPRYKIIEKRQSVAFWCNPISGHATLYWYQQILGQGPKLLIQFQNNGVVDDSQLPKDRFSAERLKGVDSTLKIQPAKLEDSAVYLCASSLVAGDPYEQYFGPGTRLTVT.

The J gene is TRBJ2-1, the V gene TRBV9, with 7 bases matching TRBD2. The CDR3 is 13 residues long. Germline lookup yields CDR1 SGDLS and CDR2 YYNGEE. V shed 6 bases and J 4 bases; nucleotides not matched to a gene: 4. The chain's CDR3 is CASNPSGYNEQFF. The CDR3 DNA reads TGTGCCAGCAATCCTAGCGGATACAATGAGCAGTTCTTC.

This clonotype was seen a few times. The V call is TRBV28, the J call TRBJ2-7; 10 bases fit TRBD1. The CDR3 is 17 residues long. J gave up 5 bases and V 4 bases, and 14 bases lay outside the gene matches. Germline-derived CDR1 and CDR2 are MDHEN and SYDVKM. CDR3 residues: CASSSVFPGQGTHEQYF. CDR3 sequence (DNA): TGTGCCAGCAGTTCTGTATTCCCGGGACAGGGGACCCACGAGCAGTACTTC. Looking up the rest from reference TRBV28 and TRBJ2-7 gives the full variable domain: DVKVTQSSRYLVKRTGEKVFLECVQDMDHENMFWYRQDPGLGLRLIYFSYDVKMKEKGDIPEGYSVSREKKERFSLILESASTNQTSMYLCASSSVFPGQGTHEQYFGPGTRLTVT.

The chain employs TRBV7-9 and TRBJ2-1; perhaps D is TRBD1 or TRBD2 (7 bases each). The length of the CDR3 is 15 residues. Germline V gene lookup returns CDR1 SEHNR and CDR2 FQNEAQ (reference sequence). The V gene lost 0 bases and the J gene lost 8 bases, with 14 bases spanning the gap. CDR3 in DNA: TGTGCCAGCAGCTTAGCGCGACAGGGAGGGGATGAGCAGTTCTTC. Translating it yields CASSLARQGGDEQFF. Looking up the rest from reference TRBV7-9 and TRBJ2-1 gives the full variable domain: DTGVSQNPRHKITKRGQNVTFRCDPISEHNRLYWYRQTLGQGPEFLTYFQNEAQLEKSRLLSDRFSAERPKGSFSTLEIQRTEQGDSAMYLCASSLARQGGDEQFFGPGTRLTVL.

V usage is TRBV5-1 and J usage is TRBJ2-2; tentatively, D is TRBD2 (6 bases). This CDR3 has 15 residues. V was shortened by 4 bases and J by 2 bases, with 12 bases between the two germline ends. The germline V gene encodes CDR1 SGHRS and CDR2 YFSETQ. The CDR3 DNA reads as TGCGCCAGCAGCGACAGAGGGACTAACACCGGGGAGCTGTTTTTT. Translation gives CASSDRGTNTGELFF.